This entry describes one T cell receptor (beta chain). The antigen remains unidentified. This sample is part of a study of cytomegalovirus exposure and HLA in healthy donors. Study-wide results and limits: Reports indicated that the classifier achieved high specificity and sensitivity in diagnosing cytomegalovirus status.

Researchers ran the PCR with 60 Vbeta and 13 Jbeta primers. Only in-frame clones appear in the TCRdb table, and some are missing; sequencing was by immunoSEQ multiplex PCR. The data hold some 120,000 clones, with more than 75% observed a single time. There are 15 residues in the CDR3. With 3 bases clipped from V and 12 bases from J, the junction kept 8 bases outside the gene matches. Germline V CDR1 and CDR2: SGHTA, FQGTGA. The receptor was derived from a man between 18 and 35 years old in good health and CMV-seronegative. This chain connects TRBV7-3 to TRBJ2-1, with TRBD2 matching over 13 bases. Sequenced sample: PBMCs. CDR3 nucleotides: TGTGCCAGCAGCTTGACTAGCGGGGGGACCCTCGGGCAGTTCTTC. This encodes CASSLTSGGTLGQFF.